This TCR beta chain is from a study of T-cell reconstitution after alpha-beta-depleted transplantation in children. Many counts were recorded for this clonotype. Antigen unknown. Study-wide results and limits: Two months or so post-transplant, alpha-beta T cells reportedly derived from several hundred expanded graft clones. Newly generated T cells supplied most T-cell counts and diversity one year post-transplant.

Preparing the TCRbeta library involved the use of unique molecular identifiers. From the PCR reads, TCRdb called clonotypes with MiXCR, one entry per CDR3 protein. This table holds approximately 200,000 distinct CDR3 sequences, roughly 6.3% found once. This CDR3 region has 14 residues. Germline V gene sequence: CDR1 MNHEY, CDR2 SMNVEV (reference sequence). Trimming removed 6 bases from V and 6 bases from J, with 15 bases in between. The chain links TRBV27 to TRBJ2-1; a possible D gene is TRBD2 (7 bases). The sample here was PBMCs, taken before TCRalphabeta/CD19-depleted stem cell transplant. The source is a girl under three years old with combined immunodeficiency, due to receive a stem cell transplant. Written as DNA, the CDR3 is TGTGCCAGCAGCAGGGGAGGGAGTACCAATGAGCAGTTCTTC. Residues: CASSRGGSTNEQFF.